This T cell receptor beta chain was captured by sequencing in a study of blood T cell repertoires in COVID-19. V was clipped by 0 bases and J by 5 bases; unmatched bases: 12. Germline lookup yields CDR1 LGHNA and CDR2 YNFKEQ. CDR3 length equals 19 residues. Profiled with immunoSEQ multiplex PCR; TCRdb holds only in-frame clones, not every one. Found here are roughly 150,000 clones, roughly nine tenths of them singletons; the top ten hold about an eighth. Sample: peripheral blood. The chain is built from TRBV4-2 and TRBJ2-3; 12 bases line up with TRBD2. The receptor comes from a man between 18 and 29 years old with COVID-19, enrolled during active disease. CDR3 residues: CASSQDKVLAGGPGDTQYF. The CDR3 DNA is TGTGCCAGCAGCCAAGATAAAGTCCTAGCGGGAGGGCCAGGAGATACGCAGTATTTT.